A selection of T cell receptor beta chains follows, all from one sample in a study of patients and donors after allogeneic stem cell transplantation. TCRdb recomputed calls from the RT-PCR reads with MiXCR, one row per CDR3 protein. The sample consists of 65,000 to 80,000 distinct CDR3 sequences, less than 30% of them appearing once. The source material was blood, either unsorted or a sorted T cell fraction (not recorded which). The receptors derive from a human donor who was either an allogeneic HSCT recipient or a stem cell or donor lymphocyte infusion donor (not recorded which). It is not recorded whose cells these are; they may come from a transplant donor. Each CDR3 is given without its conserved first and last residue.

J gene: TRBJ2-7
V gene: TRBV10-3
CDR3 protein: AISEPTGKDEQY

J gene: TRBJ2-1
V gene: TRBV28
CDR3 protein: ASSLGYNEQF

J gene: TRBJ2-1
V gene: TRBV20-1
CDR3 protein: SASGSNEQF

J gene: TRBJ1-2
V gene: TRBV29-1
CDR3 protein: SVATLQFYGYT

J gene: TRBJ1-2
V gene: TRBV12-3/TRBV12-4
CDR3 protein: ASSLIPGGDNYGYT

J gene: TRBJ2-2
V gene: TRBV3-1
CDR3 protein: ASSQVWWASTGELF

J gene: TRBJ2-5
V gene: TRBV6-6
CDR3 protein: ASRPLAGGGETQY

J gene: TRBJ2-2
V gene: TRBV29-1
CDR3 protein: SVDGATNTGELF

J gene: TRBJ2-3
V gene: TRBV20-1
CDR3 protein: SARGHRTDTQY

J gene: TRBJ2-3
V gene: TRBV24-1
CDR3 protein: ATKSSSTDTQY

J gene: TRBJ2-7
V gene: TRBV29-1
CDR3 protein: STTGDPSYEQY

J gene: TRBJ2-7
V gene: TRBV12-3/TRBV12-4
CDR3 protein: ASSLAGNGGREQY

J gene: TRBJ1-4
V gene: TRBV5-1
CDR3 protein: ASSLVAGPEKLF

J gene: TRBJ1-5
V gene: TRBV7-9
CDR3 protein: ASSTSAVGPNQPQH

J gene: TRBJ1-1
V gene: TRBV20-1
CDR3 protein: SAPGRVNTEAF

J gene: TRBJ2-1
V gene: TRBV6-2/TRBV6-3
CDR3 protein: ASSDYAGNQQF

J gene: TRBJ1-2
V gene: TRBV5-1
CDR3 protein: ASSWPGFNYGYT

J gene: TRBJ2-3
V gene: TRBV7-2
CDR3 protein: ASSLFGTNQY

J gene: TRBJ2-1
V gene: TRBV28
CDR3 protein: ASSQTSRGNEQF

J gene: TRBJ2-1
V gene: TRBV3-1
CDR3 protein: ASSQEGAGGPDNEQF

J gene: TRBJ2-1
V gene: TRBV20-1
CDR3 protein: SARGDWGNEQF

J gene: TRBJ1-2
V gene: TRBV5-6
CDR3 protein: ASSLLALNYGYT

J gene: TRBJ2-7
V gene: TRBV7-8
CDR3 protein: ASSTLALSSYEQY

J gene: TRBJ2-3
V gene: TRBV12-3/TRBV12-4
CDR3 protein: ASSLRLAGGSSTDTQY

J gene: TRBJ2-1
V gene: TRBV20-1
CDR3 protein: SARDGGARTYNEQF

J gene: TRBJ1-2
V gene: TRBV29-1
CDR3 protein: SVVGGRFYGYT

J gene: TRBJ1-4
V gene: TRBV20-1
CDR3 protein: SAGGGANEKLF

J gene: TRBJ2-1
V gene: TRBV20-1
CDR3 protein: SGQRLSSYNEQF

J gene: TRBJ2-4
V gene: TRBV20-1
CDR3 protein: SAMDRDNIQY

J gene: TRBJ2-2
V gene: TRBV9
CDR3 protein: ASSVGSGVTGELF

J gene: TRBJ1-2
V gene: TRBV20-1
CDR3 protein: SARGSRTGIYGYT

J gene: TRBJ2-1
V gene: TRBV14
CDR3 protein: ASSLYGGPFYNEQF

J gene: TRBJ2-5
V gene: TRBV19
CDR3 protein: ASLQFCQETQY

J gene: TRBJ2-2
V gene: TRBV9
CDR3 protein: ASKGTANTGELF

J gene: TRBJ1-1
V gene: TRBV3-1
CDR3 protein: ASSHRSNTEAF

J gene: TRBJ2-5
V gene: TRBV7-6
CDR3 protein: ASSGPQETQY

J gene: TRBJ2-5
V gene: TRBV2
CDR3 protein: ASSNLAGRQETQY

J gene: TRBJ1-2
V gene: TRBV5-5
CDR3 protein: ASSPTSGLDYGYT

J gene: TRBJ1-1
V gene: TRBV7-8
CDR3 protein: ASSFSPNTEAF

J gene: TRBJ1-2
V gene: TRBV6-1
CDR3 protein: ASSEGAPYGYT

J gene: TRBJ1-2
V gene: TRBV20-1
CDR3 protein: SARDRPYGYT

J gene: TRBJ1-3
V gene: TRBV19
CDR3 protein: ASSGPGQTIY

J gene: TRBJ2-1
V gene: TRBV5-1
CDR3 protein: ASAEVSYNEQF

J gene: TRBJ1-4
V gene: TRBV6-6
CDR3 protein: ASSTDRFNEKLF

J gene: TRBJ2-1
V gene: TRBV20-1
CDR3 protein: SASAFAGAGGNEQF

J gene: TRBJ2-1
V gene: TRBV12-3/TRBV12-4
CDR3 protein: ASSFAAVDNEQF